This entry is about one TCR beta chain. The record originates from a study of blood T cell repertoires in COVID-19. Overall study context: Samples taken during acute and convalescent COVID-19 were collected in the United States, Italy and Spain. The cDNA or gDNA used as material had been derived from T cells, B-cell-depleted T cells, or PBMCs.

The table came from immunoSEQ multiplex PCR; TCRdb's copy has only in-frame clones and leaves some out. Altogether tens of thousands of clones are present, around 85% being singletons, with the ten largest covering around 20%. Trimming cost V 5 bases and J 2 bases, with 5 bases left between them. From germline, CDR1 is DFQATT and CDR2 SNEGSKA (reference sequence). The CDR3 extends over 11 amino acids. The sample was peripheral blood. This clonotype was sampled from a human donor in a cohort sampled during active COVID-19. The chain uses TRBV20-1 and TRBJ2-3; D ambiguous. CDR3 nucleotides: TGCAGTGCTCCCGTCACAGATACGCAGTATTTT. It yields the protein CSAPVTDTQYF.